Below, 11 T cell receptor beta chains from the same sample are listed, as sequenced in a study of cytomegalovirus exposure and HLA in healthy donors. TCRdb keeps only in-frame clones here, not all; method: immunoSEQ multiplex PCR. The profile covers around 74,000 clones, with over 80% appearing a single time and 2.5% to 3% taken by the ten largest. The sequencing sample was made of PBMCs. The receptors derive from a man aged 25 to 40 in good health and CMV-seronegative.

The chain has TRBV6-6 and TRBJ1-1; 8 nucleotides line up with TRBD1. Germline V CDR1 and CDR2: MNHNY, SVGAGI (reference sequence). With 9 bases clipped from V and 2 bases from J, the junction kept 8 bases outside the gene matches. The CDR3 is 14 amino acids. Here the CDR3 DNA reads TGTGCCAGTAATACAGGGGGGGGAAACACTGAAGCTTTCTTT. It encodes CASNTGGGNTEAFF.

The J gene is TRBJ2-1, the V gene TRBV6-4; 11 nucleotides agree with TRBD2. From germline, CDR1 is MRHNA and CDR2 SNTAGT. The trim removed 4 bases at V and 5 bases at J, leaving 7 bases unmatched. The CDR3 spans 16 residues. The CDR3 sequence is CASSARVAGGDNEQFF. For the CDR3, the DNA is TGTGCCAGCAGTGCCCGAGTAGCGGGGGGGGACAATGAGCAGTTCTTC.

V gene TRBV15 combines with J gene TRBJ2-7; tentatively, D is TRBD2 (7 bases). The CDR3 loop spans 15 amino acids. With 0 bases removed from V and 3 bases from J, the gap between germline ends came to 12 bases. Germline V lookup: CDR1 LNHNV, CDR2 YYDKDF (reference sequence). The CDR3: CATSRDRGGFYEQYV. Written as DNA, the CDR3 is TGTGCCACCAGCAGAGATCGCGGGGGCTTCTACGAGCAGTACGTC.

The chain recombines TRBV14 with TRBJ1-1; TRBD1 might be the D (5 bases). The CDR3 is 11 amino acids. Per germline, CDR1 SGHDN and CDR2 FVKESK. Trimming removed 4 bases at V and 9 bases at J, with 9 bases between. CDR3 sequence (DNA): TGTGCCAGCAGCCCCAGGGTCAAAGCTTTCTTT. Encoded protein: CASSPRVKAFF.

This chain uses TRBV9 with TRBJ2-5; 14 positions agree with TRBD2. Trimming at V came to 3 bases and at J to 3 bases, leaving 4 bases not matched to a gene. CDR1 SGDLS and CDR2 YYNGEE come from the germline V gene. The CDR3 is 16 residues long. CDR3 loop: CASSAGLAGGEETQYF. The CDR3 nucleotides read TGTGCCAGCAGCGCAGGACTAGCGGGGGGCGAAGAGACCCAGTACTTC.

The chain is built from TRBV7-8 and TRBJ1-4; weak D call: TRBD1 (5 bases). The CDR3 consists of 13 residues. V gave up 9 bases and J gave up 10 bases, with 18 bases separating them. CDR1 and CDR2 from the germline V gene are SGHVS and FQNEAQ. CDR3 in amino acids: CASSRQGVGKLFF. The CDR3, as DNA: TGTGCCAGTTCTCGTCAAGGGGTGGGAAAACTGTTTTTT. The full variable domain, completed using reference TRBV7-8 and TRBJ1-4, is GAGVSQSPRYKVAKRGQDVALRCDPISGHVSLFWYQQALGQGPEFLTYFQNEAQLDKSGLPSDRFFAERPEGSVSTLKIQRTQQEDSAVYLCASSRQGVGKLFFGSGTQLSVL.

The chain recombines TRBV19 with TRBJ1-4, with 7 bases lining up with TRBD1. Germline assignment: CDR1 LNHDA and CDR2 SQIVND (reference sequence). The CDR3 spans 16 residues. After removal of 3 bases from V and 0 bases from J, the junction contained 4 bases not matched to a gene. The CDR3 DNA reads as TGTGCCAGTAGTATTCGGGACAGTGCAACTAATGAAAAACTGTTTTTT. It specifies CASSIRDSATNEKLFF.

The genes are TRBV4-3 and TRBJ1-2; no definite D call. CDR1 is LGHNA, CDR2 YSLEER, per germline. This CDR3 region has 16 residues. V was pared by 0 bases and J by 4 bases, with 15 bases between. CDR3 amino acids: CASSQDIGSFLYGYTF. The CDR3 coding sequence is TGCGCCAGCAGCCAAGACATCGGGAGTTTCCTCTATGGCTACACCTTC.

V and J are TRBV6-6 and TRBJ2-7, with D possibly matching TRBD1 (5 bases). The V and J ends lost 0 bases and 1 base respectively, with 7 bases between them. Per the germline V gene, CDR1 is MNHNY and CDR2 is SVGAGI (reference sequence). The CDR3 totals 14 residues. CDR3: CASSYSQGSYEQYF. In DNA, the CDR3 is TGTGCCAGCAGTTACTCTCAGGGTTCCTACGAGCAGTACTTC.

A few counts support this clone. This rearrangement joins TRBV10-1 to TRBJ2-7; 7 bases are a match to TRBD1. Per the germline V gene, CDR1 is WNHNN and CDR2 is SYGVQD (reference sequence). The J segment lost 0 bases and the V segment lost 3 bases, leaving 11 bases of the junction unmatched. The CDR3 length is 17 residues. The DNA for the CDR3 is TGCGCCAGCAGTGATCCCGGACAGGCCGAAAACTCCTACGAGCAGTACGTC. Translating gives CASSDPGQAENSYEQYV.

The chain carries TRBV14 and TRBJ2-7; 12 bases align to TRBD2. V lost 4 bases, J lost 4 bases, and 2 bases stayed unmatched. Germline V lookup: CDR1 SGHDN, CDR2 FVKESK. The CDR3 sequence is 14 residues long. In nucleotides, the CDR3 is TGTGCCAGCAGCCCACTAGCGGGGGGTTACGAGCAGTACTTC. It codes for CASSPLAGGYEQYF.